This T cell receptor (beta chain) was identified during a study of T cells in narcolepsy. Overall study results and limits: Same-patient CSF and blood CD4+ T cell clonotypes included HCRT-specific and TRIB2-specific autoreactive ones. Reportedly, autoreactive clonotypes were serially detected in patients' blood but not controls'.

CDR1 and CDR2 (germline): SNHLY, FYNNEI. The CDR3 consists of 14 residues. V lost 6 bases and J lost 7, with 18 bases in between. Sequenced by immunoSEQ multiplex PCR; TCRdb stores in-frame clones only, minus some. This table holds about 27,000 clones, about four fifths found once. As to this clone: As yet, its antigen is unknown.

The sample consisted of memory (CD45RA-) CD4+ T cells from blood. This chain joins TRBV2 and TRBJ2-5; TRBD2 might be the D (6 bases). The clonotype originates from a human donor in good health. The CDR3 region has the DNA TGTGCCAGCAGCGGGACTTCCCTTTTGGGGACCCAGTACTTC. This encodes CASSGTSLLGTQYF.